What follows describes a single T cell receptor (beta chain). This sample stems from a study of blood T cell repertoires in COVID-19. Overall study context: In each case, the material was cDNA or gDNA derived from T cells, B-cell-depleted T cells, or PBMCs.

Trimming removed 1 base at V and 2 bases at J, with 8 bases between. CDR1 and CDR2 (germline): LGHNA, YNFKEQ. The CDR3 covers 15 residues. Assay used: immunoSEQ multiplex PCR; TCRdb lists only in-frame clones, some missing. The sample shows just over 85,000 clones, 80% to 90% of them seen only once. The rearrangement links TRBV4-2 to TRBJ2-2; no clear D. The material sequenced was peripheral blood. The sequence was obtained from a man in his fifties or sixties with acute or convalescent COVID-19. The CDR3 DNA follows: TGTGCCAGCAGCCAAGGCAGGATCAACACCGGGGAGCTGTTTTTT. Translating it yields CASSQGRINTGELFF.